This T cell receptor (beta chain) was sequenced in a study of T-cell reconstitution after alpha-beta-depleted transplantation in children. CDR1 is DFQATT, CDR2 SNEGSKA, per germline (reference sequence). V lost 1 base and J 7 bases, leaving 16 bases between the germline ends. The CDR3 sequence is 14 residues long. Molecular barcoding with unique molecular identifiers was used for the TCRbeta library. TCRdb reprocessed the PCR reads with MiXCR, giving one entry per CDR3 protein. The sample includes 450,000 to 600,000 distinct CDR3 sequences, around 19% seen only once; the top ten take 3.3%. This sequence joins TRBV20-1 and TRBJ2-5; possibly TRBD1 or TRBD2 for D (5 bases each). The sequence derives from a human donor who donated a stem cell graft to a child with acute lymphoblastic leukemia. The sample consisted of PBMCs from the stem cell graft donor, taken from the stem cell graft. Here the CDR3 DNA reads TGCAGTGCTAGAGCTTCAGTAGCGAGGGGGACCCAGTACTTC. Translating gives CSARASVARGTQYF.